The 32 T cell receptor beta chains below were found in one sample sequenced in a study of prognosis after radiotherapy for stage I lung cancer. From genomic DNA, TCR beta CDR3 was amplified by two-round multiplex PCR. Gene-specific primers for each TRBV and TRBJ gene drove first-round PCR. Via MiXCR, TCRdb re-called the multiplex PCR reads, giving one row per CDR3 protein. The sample has about 31,000 distinct CDR3 sequences, roughly 40% seen once. The sequencing here drew on PBMCs, taken before or after stereotactic body radiation therapy (not recorded which). The receptors stem from a donor aged 50 or older with non-small cell lung cancer.

V gene TRBV12-3 or TRBV12-4 combines with J gene TRBJ2-3, with 7 bases lining up with TRBD2. V gave up 2 bases and J gave up 4 bases; unmatched junction bases: 3. The CDR3 loop spans 14 amino acids. The CDR3 DNA follows: TGTGCCAGCAGTTTATTCCTAGCGGCAGATACGCAGTATTTT. It translates to CASSLFLAADTQYF.

At least ten counts were recorded for this clonotype. This chain joins TRBV19 and TRBJ1-1; D gene ambiguous. The CDR3 runs 11 residues. Trimming stripped 8 bases from V and 3 bases from J, with 7 bases between. CDR1 and CDR2 from the germline V gene are LNHDA and SQIVND (reference sequence). CDR3 in amino acids: CASGTYTEAFF. CDR3 nucleotides: TGTGCCAGTGGCACCTACACTGAAGCTTTCTTT. The full variable domain, in which reference TRBV19 and TRBJ1-1 provide the parts outside the CDR3, is DGGITQSPKYLFRKEGQNVTLSCEQNLNHDAMYWYRQDPGQGLRLIYYSQIVNDFQKGDIAEGYSVSREKKESFPLTVTSAQKNPTAFYLCASGTYTEAFFGQGTRLTVV.

This clonotype was recorded once. This likely reflects a read error, since a far larger clone is one base away. The chain employs TRBV6-2 or TRBV6-3 and TRBJ2-7, with D tentatively TRBD1 or TRBD2 (5 bases each). Germline V CDR1 and CDR2: MNHEY, SVGEGT. V gave up 7 bases and J gave up 0 bases, with 19 bases separating them. This CDR3 comprises 16 residues. The CDR3 DNA follows: TGTGCCAGCATTGAAGCGATGTTGGGGGTCTCCTACGAGCAGTACTTC. Protein: CASIEAMLGVSYEQYF.

In the case of this clonotype: Its ends do not fully match the called genes, so a read error is possible. This chain joins TRBV6-1 and TRBJ2-5, with D perhaps matching TRBD1 or TRBD2 (5 bases each). The CDR3 has 13 residues. The germline V gene has CDR1 MNHNS and CDR2 SASEGT. CDR3 loop: CASSGGSGDTQYF. In DNA, the CDR3 is TGTGCCAGCAGTGGGGGGAGTGGAGATACCCAGTATTTC.

The chain has TRBV9 and TRBJ2-1; no firm D call. Germline loops: CDR1 SGDLS, CDR2 YYNGEE. V was clipped by 0 bases and J by 9 bases, with 13 bases between them. The CDR3 contains 14 residues. The CDR3 sequence: CASSVVSRNSEQFF. CDR3 DNA: TGTGCCAGCAGCGTAGTCAGCAGAAACTCTGAGCAGTTCTTC.

This clonotype was recorded many times. The CDR3 is CASSPGTSGHNEQFF. DNA of the CDR3: TGTGCCAGCTCACCTGGGACTAGCGGACACAATGAGCAGTTCTTC. V usage is TRBV18 and J usage is TRBJ2-1, with 11 nucleotides matching TRBD2. This CDR3 comprises 15 residues. The germline V gene encodes CDR1 KGHSH and CDR2 LQKENI. V was pared by 3 bases and J by 5 bases, with 3 bases of the junction left unmatched.

In its sample, this clonotype is medium-sized (0.01 to 0.1%). The chain combines TRBV5-1 with TRBJ1-3; TRBD1 is a possible D gene (5 bases). V was pared by 0 bases and J by 4 bases, with 11 bases between. The CDR3 has 15 residues. From germline, CDR1 is SGHRS and CDR2 YFSETQ. The CDR3: CASSLVAGNGNTIYF. Written as DNA, the CDR3 is TGCGCCAGCAGCTTGGTTGCAGGGAACGGAAACACCATATATTTT.

This clonotype was observed a single time. The V and J genes are TRBV4-3 and TRBJ1-1; a possible D gene is TRBD1 (5 bases). This CDR3 is built from 12 residues. Germline CDR1 reads LGHNA; CDR2 reads YSLEER. Between the trimmed V and J ends, which lost 3 bases and 3 bases, there was a span of 5 bases. The CDR3 loop is CASSHRDTEAFF. In DNA form, the CDR3 reads TGCGCCAGCAGCCACAGGGACACTGAAGCTTTCTTT.

This clonotype was seen repeatedly, ten times or more. The rearrangement links TRBV7-9 to TRBJ2-2; TRBD1 is a possible D gene (6 bases). This CDR3 spans 15 amino acids. The V and J ends lost 5 bases and 7 bases respectively, with 17 bases between them. Germline V gene lookup returns CDR1 SEHNR and CDR2 FQNEAQ (reference sequence). DNA for the CDR3: TGTGCCAGCAGCCCGGCTCAGGGGTTTTACGGGGAGCTGTTTTTT. It codes for CASSPAQGFYGELFF.

A word on this clonotype: At one end the junction does not follow the germline gene, possibly because of a read error. The rearrangement joins TRBV27 to TRBJ2-1, with D perhaps matching TRBD2 (5 bases). Germline V gives CDR1 MNHEY, CDR2 SMNVEV (reference sequence). This CDR3 region has 16 residues. The CDR3 sequence is CSSSLRGVETYNEQFF. The CDR3 DNA follows: TGTTCCAGCAGCCTCCGGGGAGTGGAAACCTACAATGAGCAGTTCTTC.

The chain recombines TRBV12-3 or TRBV12-4 with TRBJ1-2; 8 nucleotides agree with TRBD1. V shed 6 bases and J 4 bases; nucleotides not matched to a gene: 4. The CDR3 is made up of 13 amino acids. As DNA, the CDR3 is TGTGCCAGCAGGACCAGGGGGCCCTATGGCTACACCTTC. Translating gives CASRTRGPYGYTF.

This clonotype is termed medium-sized. The chain combines TRBV6-1 with TRBJ2-3; D gene ambiguous. The germline CDR1 and CDR2 sequences are MNHNS and SASEGT. Trimming stripped 6 bases from V and 0 bases from J, with 4 bases between. The length of the CDR3 is 12 residues. In DNA form, the CDR3 reads TGTGCCAGCAGGGACAGCACAGATACGCAGTATTTT. It encodes CASRDSTDTQYF.

To note about this clonotype: A junction end diverges from the germline sequence, so it may reflect a read error. The chain recombines TRBV6-5 with TRBJ1-5, with D uncertain. The CDR3 is 13 residues long. Per germline, CDR1 MNHEY and CDR2 SVGAGI. The CDR3 bases are TGTGCCAGCATTTACTTATGGAATCATCCCCAGCATTTT. Encoded protein: CASIYLWNHPQHF.

This sequence joins TRBV30 and TRBJ1-3; D gene unclear. The CDR3 length is 12 residues. V lost 7 bases and J 4 bases, leaving 11 bases between the germline ends. Germline V gene lookup returns CDR1 GTSNPN and CDR2 SVGIG (reference sequence). The CDR3 loop is CASSRDGNTIYF. Written as DNA, the CDR3 is TGTGCCTCCAGCCGTGACGGAAACACCATATATTTT.

The chain recombines TRBV15 with TRBJ2-7; D remains ambiguous. This CDR3 is 13 amino acids long. Germline CDR1 LNHNV, CDR2 YYDKDF (reference sequence). V gave up 6 bases and J gave up 5 bases, with 14 bases separating them. The CDR3 region is CATRRAGQDEQYF. As DNA, the CDR3 is TGTGCCACCAGAAGGGCTGGGCAGGACGAGCAGTACTTC.

V usage is TRBV6-9 and J usage is TRBJ1-6; a possible D gene is TRBD1 (6 bases). The CDR3 consists of 16 residues. The germline gives CDR1 MNHGY, CDR2 SVAAGI. V was clipped by 3 bases and J by 8 bases, with 17 bases between them. This chain's CDR3 is CASSYPPSTGYSPLHF. CDR3 in DNA: TGTGCCAGCAGTTACCCCCCCTCGACAGGCTATTCACCCCTCCACTTT.

The table lists this clonotype with a count of one. A far bigger clonotype differs at one base, so this is likely a read error. V and J are TRBV6-5 and TRBJ1-4; 9 nucleotides align to TRBD1. The CDR3 totals 14 residues. Germline CDR1 is MNHEY and CDR2 is SVGAGI. The V gene end was trimmed by 2 bases and the J gene end by 8 bases; junction bases not matched to a gene: 3. CDR3 in amino acids: CASSYDRGNEKLFF. Here the CDR3 DNA reads TGTGCCAGCAGTTACGACAGGGGGAACGAAAAACTGTTTTTT.

Many counts were recorded for this clonotype. The J gene is TRBJ1-2, the V gene TRBV5-1, with TRBD1 matching 7 bases. With 7 bases clipped from V and 8 bases from J, the junction kept 8 bases outside the gene matches. The CDR3 sequence is 12 residues long. The V gene's germline CDR1 is SGHRS and CDR2 YFSETQ. CDR3 nucleotide sequence: TGCGCCAGCTCGACAGGGAACGAAGGCTACACCTTC. It is translated as CASSTGNEGYTF.

This chain joins TRBV30 and TRBJ1-2; D remains ambiguous. Germline V lookup: CDR1 GTSNPN, CDR2 SVGIG (reference sequence). The CDR3 sequence is 12 residues long. CDR3 DNA sequence: TGTTTCTGGACGCGGAATCAAGCTGGCTACACCTTC. Residues: CFWTRNQAGYTF.

The chain employs TRBV12-3 or TRBV12-4 and TRBJ1-1, with D unresolved. This CDR3 has 12 residues. Trimming removed 3 bases from V and 11 bases from J, with 13 bases in between. CDR3 in amino acids: CASSFHQLGAFF. DNA for the CDR3: TGTGCCAGCAGTTTTCATCAGCTGGGGGCTTTCTTT.

About this clonotype: At one of its ends the junction is not consistent with the germline gene, which may arise from a read error. The chain combines TRBV15 with TRBJ2-3, with TRBD1 matching over 9 bases. CDR3 length: 16 residues. In germline, CDR1 is LNHNV, CDR2 YYDKDF (reference sequence). The CDR3 reads CSTSMAPGQGTDTQYF. The CDR3 nucleotides read TGTTCCACCAGCATGGCTCCGGGACAGGGAACAGATACGCAGTATTTT.

In its sample, this clonotype was seen many times. J is TRBJ2-5 and V is TRBV28; 9 bases fit TRBD2. This CDR3 has 13 amino acids. With 3 bases clipped from V and 4 bases from J, the junction kept 0 bases outside the gene matches. Germline values: CDR1 MDHEN, CDR2 SYDVKM. The CDR3 is CASSFSGRETQYF. In nucleotides, the CDR3 is TGTGCCAGCAGTTTTAGCGGGAGAGAGACCCAGTACTTC.

This clonotype occurred many times. CDR3 region: CASSRLAGGHTGELFF. CDR3 coding DNA: TGCGCCAGCAGCCGTCTAGCGGGAGGTCACACCGGGGAGCTGTTTTTT. The rearrangement links TRBV5-1 to TRBJ2-2; 11 nucleotides agree with TRBD2. The CDR3 has 16 amino acids. CDR1 and CDR2 from the germline V gene are SGHRS and YFSETQ. After removal of 4 bases from V and 3 bases from J, the junction contained 5 bases not matched to a gene.

Concerning this clonotype: A read error is likely here: a far larger clone is one base away. This chain uses TRBV6-9 with TRBJ2-5; a possible D gene is TRBD1 (6 bases). V was pared by 3 bases and J by 5 bases, with 19 bases between. The germline V gene encodes CDR1 MNHGY and CDR2 SVAAGI. There are 16 residues in the CDR3. The CDR3 loop reads CASSYWETGLGETQYF. The CDR3 DNA reads as TGTGCCAGCAGTTACTGGGAGACAGGTTTGGGGGAGACCCAGTACTTC.

CDR3 nucleotide sequence: TGTGCCAGCAGTGGGAGCTTGGGCCCCAATCAGCCCCAGCATTTT. Amino acids: CASSGSLGPNQPQHF. The chain has TRBV2 and TRBJ1-5; no definite D call. From germline, CDR1 is SNHLY and CDR2 FYNNEI. V dropped 4 bases and J dropped 3 bases, with 13 bases sitting between them. The CDR3 is made up of 15 amino acids.

This clonotype came up many times. This may stem from a read error, because a much larger clone lies one nucleotide away. The chain has TRBV6-1 and TRBJ1-2; D gene unclear. V was shortened by 7 bases and J by 1 base, with 22 bases between the two germline ends. The CDR3 covers 17 residues. Germline CDR1 MNHNS, CDR2 SASEGT. Here the CDR3 reads CASTKGAGTHNNYGYTF. The CDR3 DNA reads TGTGCCAGCACCAAGGGAGCAGGAACACACAATAACTATGGCTACACCTTC.

Of note for this clonotype: A far more abundant clone sits one base away, making this likely a read error. The J gene is TRBJ2-2, the V gene TRBV6-4; 7 bases are a match to TRBD2. The CDR3 loop spans 16 amino acids. CDR1 and CDR2 (germline): MRHNA, SNTAGT. The CDR3 DNA reads TGTGCCAGCAGTTACTCCGGGGGGTGTAGGACCGGGGAGCTGTTTTTT. Its protein is CASSYSGGCRTGELFF.

The table lists this clonotype with many counts. The junction differs from germline at one of its ends, possibly a read error. V gene TRBV29-1 combines with J gene TRBJ2-6; 9 nucleotides match TRBD1. The germline CDR1 and CDR2 sequences are SQVTM and ANQGSEA. The CDR3 sequence is 16 residues long. The CDR3 loop is CSAAGTGYNGTNVLTF. The CDR3 DNA is TGCAGCGCCGCCGGGACAGGGTATAATGGGACCAACGTCCTGACTTTC.

This clonotype was recorded many times. Here the CDR3 DNA reads TGTGCCAGCAGCGTACTTTCCAGGGGGCTCGATGGCTACACCTTC. Amino acid sequence: CASSVLSRGLDGYTF. This chain uses TRBV9 with TRBJ1-2, with TRBD1 identical over 8 bases. The CDR3 loop spans 15 amino acids. The trim removed 1 base at V and 6 bases at J, leaving 8 bases unmatched. The germline V gene has CDR1 SGDLS and CDR2 YYNGEE.

About this clonotype: This likely stems from a read error, as it lies one base from a far larger clone. The rearrangement links TRBV7-9 to TRBJ2-7; tentatively, D is TRBD1 (6 bases). Germline-derived CDR1 and CDR2 are SEHNR and FQNEAQ (reference sequence). The germline V and J ends were trimmed by 3 bases and 6 bases, with 18 bases remaining between them. The CDR3 runs 15 residues. CDR3 sequence reads: CASSFRDTVRGEQYF. CDR3 DNA sequence: TGTGCCAGCAGCTTCCGGGACACCGTACGGGGCGAGCAGTACTTC.

There are many counts of this clonotype. The chain joins TRBV24-1 to TRBJ2-3, with 7 bases that match TRBD2. Germline CDR1 reads KGHDR; CDR2 reads SFDVKD. The CDR3 has 16 amino acids. With 5 bases clipped from V and 0 bases from J, the junction kept 7 bases outside the gene matches. CDR3 nucleotide sequence: TGTGCCACCAGTGGTCAGCGGGGTACGAGCACAGATACGCAGTATTTT. It translates to CATSGQRGTSTDTQYF.

This clonotype has ten or more counts. The chain is built from TRBV29-1 and TRBJ2-2, with D hard to call. Trimming removed 6 bases from V and 7 bases from J, with 18 bases in between. This CDR3 is 14 amino acids long. Germline V lookup: CDR1 SQVTM, CDR2 ANQGSEA. The CDR3, as DNA: TGCAGCGTCTCTTTCCAAGCTACGGGCGGGGAGCTGTTTTTT. This codes for CSVSFQATGGELFF.